This T cell receptor (beta chain) was sequenced in a study of OX40 agonist ivuxolimab in advanced cancers. Study background: Ivuxolimab is an agonistic anti-OX40 (CD134) antibody, and patients were treated with it. Prior anti-PD-1, anti-PD-L1 or anti-CTLA-4 therapy did not bar entry, and more than 35% had some. Findings and limits, study-wide: Both blood CD4+ and CD8+ T cells showed clonal growth by week 6 at 0.1 to 3.0 mg/kg.

The repertoire was sequenced with immunoSEQ multiplex PCR; TCRdb's copy has only in-frame clones and lacks some. The table has around 25,000 clones, around 80% seen once. Concerning this clone itself: Its antigen is unidentified.

CDR3 length: 15 amino acids. Between the trimmed V and J ends, which lost 2 bases and 5 bases, there was a span of 15 bases. CDR1 is MDHEN and CDR2 is SYDVKM in the germline V gene. If patients had autoimmune disease history or systemic immunosuppression, they were excluded. The clonotype originates from an adult with an advanced solid tumor such as melanoma, head and neck, liver or kidney cancer. The genes are TRBV28 and TRBJ1-1, with D perhaps TRBD1 (5 bases). This specimen consisted of CD4+ or CD8+ T cells sorted from blood, obtained in a trial of the OX40 agonist ivuxolimab. CDR3 sequence reads: CASSLGGTAGTEAFF. The CDR3 DNA sequence: TGTGCCAGCAGTTTAGGAGGGACCGCGGGGACTGAAGCTTTCTTT. Variable domain in full (rest from reference TRBV28 and TRBJ1-1): DVKVTQSSRYLVKRTGEKVFLECVQDMDHENMFWYRQDPGLGLRLIYFSYDVKMKEKGDIPEGYSVSREKKERFSLILESASTNQTSMYLCASSLGGTAGTEAFFGQGTRLTVV.